This T cell receptor (beta chain) was recorded in a study of blood T cell repertoires in COVID-19. Study-wide background: Some COVID-19 samples were acute and others convalescent; all came from the United States, Italy and Spain. Sources were T cells, B-cell-depleted T cells, or PBMCs; the material itself was cDNA or gDNA.

The CDR3 extends over 12 amino acids. V dropped 4 bases and J dropped 3 bases, with 7 bases sitting between them. Germline values: CDR1 ENHRY, CDR2 SYGVKD. Per the original methods: Amplification with reference gene primers provided the estimates of nucleated cell counts. Using immunoSEQ multiplex PCR, the repertoire was profiled, and TCRdb retains in-frame clones only, with some absent. That table furnishes V, J and clone size, whereas the DNA furnished D and trimming. The sample holds over 150,000 clones; 75% to 85% are singletons and the top ten take less than 15%. The V and J genes are TRBV10-3 and TRBJ2-7; no reliable D call. The sample taken for sequencing was peripheral blood. The sequence was collected from a human donor in a cohort sampled during active COVID-19. CDR3 in DNA: TGTGCCATCAGTGTATCAGGCTACGAGCAGTACTTC. Protein: CAISVSGYEQYF.